This TCR beta chain was sequenced in a study of T cells expressing NK-cell markers. This CDR3 contains 15 residues. With the 5' RACE reads reprocessed, TCRdb shows one record per CDR3 protein and no DNA. This table holds around 100,000 distinct CDR3 sequences. Sequencing input: blood T cells: a sorted CD56 or NKG2C T cell subset, CD4+ or CD8+ T cells, or bulk PBMC T cells (not recorded which). V and J are TRBV12-3 or TRBV12-4 and TRBJ2-7; TCRdb's D call of TRBD1 is untestable without DNA. The clonotype comes from a woman between 18 and 70 years old in good health. CDR3 amino acids: CASSPTGVGSYEQYF.